The 8 T cell receptor beta chains given below trace back to one sample, sequenced in a study of shared clonotypes between healthy human individuals. The assay was immunoSEQ multiplex PCR, and TCRdb's table has in-frame clones only and misses some. The sample carries a few million clones, approximately 95% recorded once. The sample consisted of naive CD4+ T cells from PBMCs. As to subset: CD45RA+ positively selected. These receptor sequences come from a man aged 18 to 29 in good health. Some clones in this sample may be carry-over from other donors' samples.

This CDR3 is CASSLMQEETQYF. The CDR3 DNA reads TGCGCCAGCAGCTTGATGCAAGAGGAGACCCAGTACTTC. The rearrangement links TRBV5-1 to TRBJ2-5; D gene unclear. Per the germline V gene, CDR1 is SGHRS and CDR2 is YFSETQ. V lost 1 base and J lost 5, with 9 bases in between. The CDR3 totals 13 residues.

The chain carries TRBV15 and TRBJ1-2; no firm D call. Germline CDR1 reads LNHNV; CDR2 reads YYDKDF (reference sequence). Trimming shortened V by 0 bases and J by 6 bases, and 14 bases separated the two germline ends. The CDR3 spans 15 residues. CDR3 region: CATSRDVTKKDGYTF. The CDR3 DNA sequence: TGTGCCACCAGCAGAGATGTCACGAAAAAGGATGGCTACACCTTC.

The rearrangement joins TRBV9 to TRBJ2-3; 14 positions agree with TRBD2. This CDR3 is built from 17 residues. CDR1 and CDR2 from the germline V gene are SGDLS and YYNGEE. J lost 2 bases, V lost 3 bases, and 5 bases had no gene match. CDR3 region: CASSETSGRGFTDTQYF. In nucleotides, the CDR3 is TGTGCCAGCAGCGAGACTAGCGGGAGGGGATTCACAGATACGCAGTATTTT. The full variable domain, in which reference TRBV9 and TRBJ2-3 provide the parts outside the CDR3, is DSGVTQTPKHLITATGQRVTLRCSPRSGDLSVYWYQQSLDQGLQFLIQYYNGEERAKGNILERFSAQQFPDLHSELNLSSLELGDSALYFCASSETSGRGFTDTQYFGPGTRLTVL.

CDR3 in amino acids: CASSSTSDSYNEQFF. As DNA, the CDR3 is TGTGCCAGCAGCTCTACCAGCGACAGCTACAATGAGCAGTTCTTC. This chain uses TRBV7-3 with TRBJ2-1, with a possible D match to TRBD1 (5 bases). CDR1 and CDR2 (germline): SGHTA, FQGTGA. Trimming shortened V by 4 bases and J by 3 bases, and 13 bases separated the two germline ends. There are 15 residues in the CDR3.

With regard to this clone: Different DNA sequences within this sample yield the same CDR3. The chain has TRBV28 and TRBJ1-2; D is uncertain. Germline assignment: CDR1 MDHEN and CDR2 SYDVKM. The CDR3 consists of 14 residues. Trimming cost V 2 bases and J 0 bases, with 7 bases left between them. CDR3 nucleotides: TGTGCCAGCAGTTTAGGGCTTACTAACTATGGCTACACCTTC. Translated: CASSLGLTNYGYTF.

The CDR3 spells CASSLGAGNYGYTF. CDR3 bases: TGTGCCAGCAGCTTAGGGGCGGGCAACTATGGCTACACCTTC. This rearrangement joins TRBV7-8 to TRBJ1-2; D not certain. Trimming stripped 1 base from V and 2 bases from J, with 8 bases between. Germline assignment: CDR1 SGHVS and CDR2 FQNEAQ. The CDR3 consists of 14 residues.

A single count supports this clone. The chain links TRBV18 to TRBJ2-6, with D unclear. Trimming pared 2 bases from V and 4 bases from J, leaving 21 bases between. Germline CDR1 reads KGHSH; CDR2 reads LQKENI. The CDR3 is 19 residues long. The CDR3 loop is CASSPSLLHWSGGANVLTF. CDR3 bases: TGTGCCAGCTCACCATCCCTGCTGCATTGGTCTGGGGGGGCCAACGTCCTGACTTTC. Full variable domain (outside the CDR3, taken from reference TRBV18 and TRBJ2-6): NAGVMQNPRHLVRRRGQEARLRCSPMKGHSHVYWYRQLPEEGLKFMVYLQKENIIDESGMPKERFSAEFPKEGPSILRIQQVVRGDSAAYFCASSPSLLHWSGGANVLTFGAGSRLTVL.

DNA for the CDR3: TGCGCCAGCAGCACACTAGCGGGAGGACATTACAATGAGCAGTTCTTC. Its translation: CASSTLAGGHYNEQFF. The rearrangement joins TRBV5-1 to TRBJ2-1, with 12 positions matching TRBD2. J lost 4 bases, V lost 4 bases, and 6 bases had no gene match. Germline V gene data show CDR1 as SGHRS and CDR2 as YFSETQ. CDR3 length equals 16 residues.